This T cell receptor beta chain appears in the sequencing data of a study of shared clonotypes between healthy human individuals. Deep-level settings were used for running the assay. The protocol was immunoSEQ multiplex PCR, while the TCRdb copy is restricted to in-frame clones and leaves out a portion. The sample records about 490,000 clones, around 80% being singletons. Sequencing used PBMCs. This sequence was found in a woman in her thirties or forties in good health. Some clones in this sample may be carry-over from other donors' samples.

The CDR3 protein is CASSLVEGGTGELFF. The CDR3 DNA is TGTGCCAGCAGCTTAGTGGAGGGGGGCACCGGGGAGCTGTTTTTT. The V call is TRBV7-9, the J call TRBJ2-2; perhaps D is TRBD1 or TRBD2 (6 bases each). Trimming cost V 1 base and J 4 bases, with 10 bases left between them. CDR1 SEHNR and CDR2 FQNEAQ come from the germline V gene (reference sequence). The CDR3 has 15 amino acids.